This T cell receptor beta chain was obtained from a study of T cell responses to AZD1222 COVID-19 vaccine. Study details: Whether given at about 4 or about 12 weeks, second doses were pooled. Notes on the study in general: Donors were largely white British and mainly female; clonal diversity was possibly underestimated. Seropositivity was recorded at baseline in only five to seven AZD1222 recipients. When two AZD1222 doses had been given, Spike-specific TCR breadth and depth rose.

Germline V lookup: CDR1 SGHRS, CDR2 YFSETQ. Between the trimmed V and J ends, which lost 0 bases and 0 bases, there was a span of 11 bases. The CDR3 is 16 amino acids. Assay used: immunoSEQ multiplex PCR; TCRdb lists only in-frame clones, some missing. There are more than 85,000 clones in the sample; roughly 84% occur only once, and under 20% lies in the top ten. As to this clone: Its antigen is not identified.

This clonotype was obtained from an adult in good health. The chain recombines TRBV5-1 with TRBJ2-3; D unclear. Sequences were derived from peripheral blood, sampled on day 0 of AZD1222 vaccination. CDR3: CASSLAGEGSTDTQYF. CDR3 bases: TGCGCCAGCAGCTTGGCCGGTGAAGGGAGCACAGATACGCAGTATTTT.